This T cell receptor (beta chain) was documented in a study of low-dose radiotherapy and immunotherapy resistance in tumors. The CDR3 length is 12 residues. Germline CDR1 and CDR2: SQVTM and ANQGSEA. V was trimmed by 4 bases and J by 2 bases, leaving 8 bases between them. First-strand cDNA relied on TRAV- and TRBV-specific primers spanning alpha and beta chains. Both a constant-region primer and a V-primer adapter served to amplify TCRs across around 20 PCR cycles. mRNA, once isolated, was amplified by in vitro transcription. TCRdb re-analysed the reads in MiXCR, keeping a single row per CDR3 protein. Of 39,000 or so distinct CDR3 sequences listed, about 20% are singletons. As to time point: after trial treatment. The treatment was: LDRT plus nivolumab, ipilimumab, low-dose cyclophosphamide and aspirin (RACIN trial). Ipilimumab, nivolumab, aspirin, low-dose cyclophosphamide and low-dose radiotherapy were administered to donors.

The receptor's source is a female donor with ovarian cancer. The V call is TRBV29-1, the J call TRBJ1-1; D gene unclear. The material sequenced was PBMCs, taken after low-dose radiotherapy plus immunotherapy. CDR3 protein: CSVVEGNTEAFF. In DNA form, the CDR3 reads TGCAGCGTTGTTGAGGGAAACACTGAAGCTTTCTTT.